The rows below give T cell receptor beta chains drawn from one sample of a study of cytomegalovirus exposure and HLA in healthy donors. The protocol was immunoSEQ multiplex PCR, while the TCRdb copy is restricted to in-frame clones and leaves out a portion. The sample lists about 44,000 clones, 90% to 95% occurring once. Sequenced sample: PBMCs. The receptors stem from a woman aged 18-29 years in good health and CMV-seronegative. CDR3s include the opening cysteine and the closing phenylalanine or tryptophan. D genes are given only for firm matches. Some rows mark clone size as missing; the rest say once, few, many or name a class of expanded clone.

TRBV4-1	TRBJ2-7	NA	once	TGCGCCAGCAGCCAAGGCGGTAGCTCCTACGAGCAGTACTTC	CASSQGGSSYEQYF
TRBV6-1	TRBJ2-1	TRBD2	few	TGTGCCAGCAGTGAGCGGGAGTCCTACAATGAGCAGTTCTTC	CASSERESYNEQFF
TRBV2	TRBJ2-1	TRBD2	NA	TGTGCCAGCAGTCCTAGCGGGGGGCCCCCCTACAATGAGCAGTTCTTC	CASSPSGGPPYNEQFF
TRBV11-3	TRBJ2-2	NA	NA	TGTGCCAGCAGCCCGGGTACCGGGGAGCTGTTTTTT	CASSPGTGELFF
TRBV11-2	TRBJ2-3	NA	NA	TGTGCCAGCAGCGGGGGACTGCCAGATACGCAGTATTTT	CASSGGLPDTQYF
TRBV27	TRBJ1-1	NA	NA	TGTGCCAGCAGTTTATATGGGGGCCAAAAGAACACTGAAGCTTTCTTT	CASSLYGGQKNTEAFF
TRBV6-5	TRBJ2-7	NA	NA	TGTGCCAGCAGCTCCCTGACTGCCTCCTACGAGCAGTACTTC	CASSSLTASYEQYF
TRBV28	TRBJ1-2	TRBD1	NA	TGTGCCAGCAGTTTTGGGGACAGGGGAGGTGGCTACACCTTC	CASSFGDRGGGYTF
TRBV7-3	TRBJ2-2	NA	NA	TGTGCCAGCAGCTTCTCGACAGCCACCGGGGAGCTGTTTTTT	CASSFSTATGELFF
TRBV6-6	TRBJ2-2	NA	NA	TGTGCCAGCAGGGGAGAGAGAGGGTACAACACCGGGGAGCTGTTTTTT	CASRGERGYNTGELFF